A single sample gave rise to the 14 T cell receptor beta chains below, sequenced in a study of regulatory T cells in long-lasting Graves disease. Library construction for TCR beta used iRepertoire HTBI primers and Arm-PCR of CDR3 regions. TCRdb reprocessed the multiplex PCR reads via MiXCR and lists one record per CDR3 protein. Of 300,000 or so distinct CDR3 sequences in the sample, around a fifth were seen once. The time point: persistent/refractory GD, antithyroid drugs over 5 years with positive TRAb. Preparation of the TCR library used RNA extracted from PBMCs. Sequencing used peripheral blood mononuclear cells (PBMCs), obtained when the disease was refractory, from a patient treated with antithyroid drugs. Source of these receptors: a female donor with Graves disease.

This clonotype was counted many times. This CDR3 is CASSQESITPLHF. The CDR3, as DNA: TGTGCCAGCAGCCAAGAATCAATTACACCCCTCCACTTT. The gene calls are TRBV3-1 and TRBJ1-6; D gene ambiguous. The CDR3 has 13 amino acids. Trimming shortened V by 0 bases and J by 11 bases, and 8 bases separated the two germline ends. The germline V gene encodes CDR1 LGHDT and CDR2 YNNKEL (reference sequence).

This clonotype showed up many times. This rearrangement joins TRBV12-3 or TRBV12-4 to TRBJ1-1; D not certain. Trimming shortened V by 7 bases and J by 4 bases, and 16 bases separated the two germline ends. The CDR3 consists of 14 residues. DNA for the CDR3: TGTGCCAGCACCGCCGGCGGGCCGAGCACTGAAGCTTTCTTT. It specifies CASTAGGPSTEAFF.

The chain uses TRBV6-1 and TRBJ1-6, with D hard to call. Germline V gives CDR1 MNHNS, CDR2 SASEGT. The V end was cut by 11 bases, the J end by 1 base, with 9 bases between. The CDR3 sequence is 13 residues long. CDR3 sequence: CAGGTSYNSPLHF. The CDR3, as DNA: TGTGCCGGAGGAACGTCCTATAATTCACCCCTCCACTTT.

This clonotype was detected only a few times. The chain has TRBV7-9 and TRBJ1-5, with D possibly matching TRBD1 (5 bases). The CDR3 is 12 residues long. The germline gives CDR1 SEHNR, CDR2 FQNEAQ (reference sequence). V was shortened by 4 bases and J by 9 bases, with 10 bases between the two germline ends. The CDR3 loop reads CASSSQGGPQHF. The CDR3 DNA reads as TGTGCCAGCAGCTCCCAGGGAGGGCCCCAGCATTTT. The whole variable domain, remainder taken from reference TRBV7-9 and TRBJ1-5, is DTGVSQNPRHKITKRGQNVTFRCDPISEHNRLYWYRQTLGQGPEFLTYFQNEAQLEKSRLLSDRFSAERPKGSFSTLEIQRTEQGDSAMYLCASSSQGGPQHFGDGTRLSIL.

This clonotype came up many times. V usage is TRBV28 and J usage is TRBJ2-7; 8 bases are shared with TRBD2. Trimming cost V 6 bases and J 3 bases; bases outside gene matches: 4. This CDR3 contains 13 residues. Germline V gene sequence: CDR1 MDHEN, CDR2 SYDVKM. CDR3 bases: TGTGCCAGCAGGCGTACTAGCGGCTACGAGCAGTACTTC. It yields the protein CASRRTSGYEQYF.

Comments on this clonotype: The junction and the germline gene differ at one end; a read error may be behind it. V usage is TRBV20-1 and J usage is TRBJ1-2; D might be TRBD1 (5 bases). The CDR3 totals 15 residues. From germline, CDR1 is DFQATT and CDR2 SNEGSKA (reference sequence). This chain's CDR3 is CSARVQGTSNYGYTF. The CDR3 nucleotides read TGCAGTGCGAGAGTACAAGGGACCTCCAACTATGGCTACACCTTC.

This clonotype was seen more than once but under ten times. This chain joins TRBV5-5 and TRBJ2-7; 12 bases are shared with TRBD2. V lost 4 bases to trimming and J lost 2 bases; unmatched junction nucleotides: 13. Germline-derived CDR1 and CDR2 are SGHKS and YYEKEE (reference sequence). The CDR3 consists of 18 residues. This CDR3 is CASSRTQTSGSWAYEQYF. The CDR3 nucleotides read TGTGCCAGCAGCCGAACACAGACTAGCGGGAGTTGGGCCTACGAGCAGTACTTC.

The chain joins TRBV20-1 to TRBJ1-4; the match to TRBD1 covers 9 bases. The V gene's germline CDR1 is DFQATT and CDR2 SNEGSKA (reference sequence). J lost 7 bases, V lost 6 bases, and 6 bases had no gene match. There are 13 residues in the CDR3. CDR3 sequence (DNA): TGCAGTGCCCCGGGACAGGGTCTTGAAAAACTGTTTTTT. It is translated as CSAPGQGLEKLFF.

This rearrangement joins TRBV12-3 or TRBV12-4 to TRBJ1-1; D is unresolved. V was trimmed by 0 bases and J by 1 base, leaving 9 bases between them. The CDR3 loop spans 15 amino acids. CDR3 bases: TGTGCCAGCAGTTTAGCGGTGGGGAGGAACACTGAAGCTTTCTTT. Protein product: CASSLAVGRNTEAFF.

Concerning this clonotype: The junction shows a germline mismatch at one end, possibly a read error. CDR3 sequence (DNA): TGTGCCCGCAGTATTAGCAGGGCCCCACAGCCCCAGCATTTT. Translating it yields CARSISRAPQPQHF. J is TRBJ1-5 and V is TRBV2; possible D gene TRBD1, 5 bases. From germline, CDR1 is SNHLY and CDR2 FYNNEI. The CDR3 sequence is 14 residues long.

The V gene is TRBV18, the J gene TRBJ2-5; either TRBD1 or TRBD2 may supply D (5 bases each). Germline assignment: CDR1 KGHSH and CDR2 LQKENI. V lost 4 bases, J lost 0 bases, and 15 bases lay in between. CDR3 length: 16 amino acids. CDR3 nucleotide sequence: TGTGCCAGCTCACAATACGGGACCCTGGACCAAGAGACCCAGTACTTC. It translates to CASSQYGTLDQETQYF.

This clonotype was detected a few times. The CDR3 region is CASSYSSPRDRVGSDGYTF. In DNA form, the CDR3 reads TGTGCCAGCAGTTACTCCTCCCCCCGGGACAGGGTCGGTAGTGATGGCTACACCTTC. The chain carries TRBV6-2 or TRBV6-3 and TRBJ1-2, with 9 bases aligning to TRBD1. This CDR3 is built from 19 residues. CDR1 and CDR2 from the germline V gene are MNHEY and SVGEGT. Losses at the gene ends were 0 bases for V and 6 bases for J; bases not matched to a gene: 17.

This clonotype was counted ten times or more. This sequence joins TRBV24-1 and TRBJ2-7; either TRBD1 or TRBD2 may fit D (5 bases each). The CDR3 totals 14 residues. V lost 3 bases to trimming and J lost 9 bases, with 17 bases between them. The germline V gene has CDR1 KGHDR and CDR2 SFDVKD. CDR3 protein: CATSDIGGSQGQYF. The CDR3 DNA is TGTGCCACCAGTGATATAGGAGGCAGCCAGGGGCAGTACTTC.

The chain has TRBV11-3 and TRBJ1-4; D is unresolved. CDR1 and CDR2 (germline): SGHNT, YENEEA. The CDR3 spans 13 residues. V lost 2 bases and J lost 6, with 7 bases in between. This chain's CDR3 is CASSLIEHEKLFF. The CDR3 coding sequence is TGTGCCAGCAGCTTAATAGAGCATGAAAAACTGTTTTTT.